Listed here is a single T cell receptor beta chain. Using its own MiXCR run on the 5' RACE reads, TCRdb lists one record per CDR3 protein. The data contain roughly 300,000 distinct CDR3 sequences, about 6.9% of them singletons. Between the trimmed V and J ends, which lost 5 bases and 6 bases, there was a span of 10 bases. The CDR3 has 13 amino acids. Germline CDR1 reads SEHNR; CDR2 reads FQNEAQ (reference sequence). This sample is drawn from a study of T cells after yellow fever vaccination. The specimen was PBMCs, collected approximately 47 days after the first yellow fever vaccination. The clonotype was recovered from a man younger than 35 who received the YFV17D yellow fever vaccine. This chain links TRBV7-9 with TRBJ1-4; D is perhaps TRBD1 (5 bases). CDR3 sequence (DNA): TGTGCCAGCAGCCCGCCAGGGTATGAAAAACTGTTTTTT. Amino acids: CASSPPGYEKLFF.